The rows below give T cell receptor beta chains drawn from one sample of a study of T cell responses to AZD1222 COVID-19 vaccine. The protocol was immunoSEQ multiplex PCR, while the TCRdb copy is restricted to in-frame clones and leaves out a portion. The table records some 80,000 clones, around 89% of them present only once. Sample: peripheral blood, taken 28 days after the second dose of the MenACWY control vaccine. The receptors stem from an adult who received the MenACWY meningococcal vaccine as a control. Each CDR3 is given with its conserved first and last residue. A D gene is named only where the DNA matches it firmly. Only part of the rows carry a size: once, few, many, or a class if the clone is expanded.

TRBJ2-3 NA few TRBV6-5 CASSKGWGTDTQYF TGTGCCAGCAGTAAGGGGTGGGGCACAGATACGCAGTATTTT
TRBJ1-3 NA NA TRBV15 CATSRDIPKSGSSGNTIYF TGTGCCACCAGCAGAGATATCCCCAAGAGCGGAAGCTCTGGAAACACCATATATTTT
TRBJ2-1 TRBD2 NA TRBV5-8 CASSPRLAGNHEQFF TGTGCCAGCAGCCCTAGACTAGCGGGGAACCATGAGCAGTTCTTC
TRBJ2-1 TRBD1 medium-sized TRBV12-3/TRBV12-4 CATGDRGYNEQFF TGTGCCACAGGGGACAGGGGCTACAATGAGCAGTTCTTC
TRBJ1-6 TRBD1 NA TRBV11-3 CASSPGQGANSPLHF TGTGCCAGCAGCCCCGGACAGGGAGCAAATTCACCCCTCCACTTT
TRBJ1-6 NA few TRBV3-1/TRBV3-2 CATSGGGSYNSPLHF TGTGCCACCAGCGGCGGTGGCTCCTATAATTCACCCCTCCACTTT
TRBJ1-4 TRBD1 few TRBV2 CASSDQGGSEKLFF TGTGCCAGCAGTGATCAGGGGGGAAGTGAAAAACTGTTTTTT
TRBJ1-1 NA NA TRBV30 CAWSVGGPRAFF TGTGCCTGGAGTGTAGGCGGGCCGAGAGCTTTCTTT
TRBJ1-1 TRBD1 once TRBV6-5 CASSSYGTGNTEAFF TGTGCCAGCAGTTCCTACGGGACAGGGAACACTGAAGCTTTCTTT
TRBJ2-5 NA NA TRBV9 CASSVAVVAAQYF TGTGCCAGCAGCGTAGCTGTGGTTGCGGCCCAGTACTTC
TRBJ2-1 TRBD2 NA TRBV9 CASSVAGGSSYNEQFF TGTGCCAGCAGCGTAGCCGGGGGGAGCTCCTACAATGAGCAGTTCTTC
TRBJ2-1 NA NA TRBV6-1 CASSELPSSSYNEQFF TGTGCCAGCAGTGAACTACCATCGAGCTCCTACAATGAGCAGTTCTTC
TRBJ2-7 TRBD1 NA TRBV5-1 CASSPGQGWAEQYF TGCGCCAGCAGCCCGGGACAGGGGTGGGCCGAGCAGTACTTC
TRBJ2-1 TRBD1 NA TRBV30 CAWSVFRTGAGNEQFF TGTGCCTGGAGTGTTTTCCGGACAGGGGCAGGGAATGAGCAGTTCTTC
TRBJ2-7 TRBD1 NA TRBV6-5 CASSLQGDRAYEQYF TGTGCCAGCAGTCTCCAAGGGGACAGGGCCTACGAGCAGTACTTC
TRBJ1-5 NA few TRBV19 CASSIVRGGPQHF TGTGCCAGTAGTATAGTAAGGGGCGGGCCCCAGCATTTT
TRBJ2-7 NA NA TRBV12-3/TRBV12-4 CASSPNPLYEQYF TGTGCCAGCAGCCCAAACCCCCTCTACGAGCAGTACTTC
TRBJ2-1 TRBD2 NA TRBV18 CASSPIAGALFAEQFF TGTGCCAGCTCACCCATAGCGGGGGCCCTCTTTGCTGAGCAGTTCTTC
TRBJ1-6 NA NA TRBV19 CASSTPRRANSPLHF TGTGCCAGTAGTACCCCCCGGCGGGCTAATTCACCCCTCCACTTT
TRBJ1-6 NA NA TRBV28 CASSLLYGVGNSPLHF TGTGCCAGCAGTTTATTGTACGGAGTGGGTAATTCACCCCTCCACTTT
TRBJ1-1 TRBD1 NA TRBV30 CAWSDLRQGQLNTEAFF TGTGCCTGGAGCGACTTGAGACAGGGGCAACTGAACACTGAAGCTTTCTTT
TRBJ2-3 TRBD1 NA TRBV7-9 CASSAGTGTQYF TGTGCCAGCAGCGCCGGGACAGGGACGCAGTATTTT
TRBJ2-7 TRBD2 NA TRBV27 CASSPNSGTSVGEQYF TGTGCCAGCAGTCCCAATTCCGGGACTAGCGTCGGCGAGCAGTACTTC
TRBJ2-5 NA NA TRBV19 CASSLGGGTWETQYF TGTGCCAGTAGCCTTGGTGGCGGCACTTGGGAGACCCAGTACTTC
TRBJ1-2 NA NA TRBV4-3 CASSQSSKFTAYGYTF TGCGCCAGCAGCCAAAGTTCTAAATTCACGGCCTATGGCTACACCTTC
TRBJ1-1 TRBD1 NA TRBV7-2 CASSLAGTGVNTEAFF TGTGCCAGCAGCTTAGCCGGGACAGGGGTGAACACTGAAGCTTTCTTT
TRBJ2-3 TRBD2 NA TRBV7-2 CASSSRTSGEMDTQYF TGTGCCAGCAGCTCAAGGACTAGCGGGGAAATGGATACGCAGTATTTT
TRBJ2-7 TRBD2 once TRBV5-4 CASSLRTSERYEQYF TGTGCCAGCAGCTTAAGGACTAGCGAGAGATACGAGCAGTACTTC
TRBJ1-2 NA NA TRBV7-8 CASSLARDGYGYTF TGTGCCAGCAGCTTAGCACGGGACGGCTATGGCTACACCTTC
TRBJ1-5 TRBD1 NA TRBV3-1/TRBV3-2 CASSQDGTGGQPQHF TGTGCCAGCAGCCAAGATGGGACAGGGGGGCAGCCCCAGCATTTT
TRBJ1-4 NA NA TRBV24-1 CATSEGGHFNEKLFF TGTGCCACCAGTGAGGGGGGCCATTTTAATGAAAAACTGTTTTTT
TRBJ1-2 TRBD1 NA TRBV5-1 CASSPTGVNGYTF TGCGCCAGCAGCCCGACAGGGGTCAATGGCTACACCTTC
TRBJ1-1 NA NA TRBV6-6 CASSYSTGGVNTEAFF TGTGCCAGCAGTTACTCCACCGGGGGGGTAAACACTGAAGCTTTCTTT
TRBJ1-1 NA NA TRBV29-1 CSVARDAGPTEAFF TGCAGCGTTGCGAGGGACGCTGGTCCCACTGAAGCTTTCTTT
TRBJ1-5 NA NA TRBV24-1 CATSETGRGYNQPQHF TGTGCCACCAGTGAAACAGGGCGAGGATACAATCAGCCCCAGCATTTT
TRBJ1-4 NA NA TRBV7-2 CASSLGRGPTNEKLFF TGTGCCAGCAGCTTAGGTCGGGGCCCGACTAATGAAAAACTGTTTTTT
TRBJ1-5 NA NA TRBV11-2 CASSLDGVGGPQHF TGTGCCAGCAGCTTAGACGGGGTGGGTGGGCCCCAGCATTTT
TRBJ1-5 TRBD1 NA TRBV6-5 CASTGGTGGYQPQHF TGTGCCAGCACTGGCGGGACAGGGGGATATCAGCCCCAGCATTTT
TRBJ2-2 TRBD1 NA TRBV5-3 CARSPGTGAYPRELFF TGTGCCAGAAGCCCAGGGACAGGGGCATATCCCAGGGAGCTGTTTTTT
TRBJ2-1 NA NA TRBV28 CASKRHGPYNEQFF TGTGCCAGCAAACGACACGGACCCTACAATGAGCAGTTCTTC
TRBJ2-2 NA few TRBV7-9 CASGGNTGELFF TGTGCCAGCGGGGGGAACACCGGGGAGCTGTTTTTT
TRBJ2-3 NA NA TRBV11-3 CASSPSGTHPGGTDTQYF TGTGCCAGCAGCCCATCCGGGACACACCCGGGAGGCACAGATACGCAGTATTTT
TRBJ2-6 NA NA TRBV5-3 CARSYPSGANVLTF TGTGCCAGAAGCTACCCGTCTGGGGCCAACGTCCTGACTTTC
TRBJ1-1 NA NA TRBV7-9 CASSFSGLAEAFF TGTGCCAGCAGCTTCTCCGGCCTGGCTGAAGCTTTCTTT
TRBJ2-7 NA NA TRBV6-5 CASGGGTYEQYF TGTGCCAGCGGGGGCGGAACCTACGAGCAGTACTTC
TRBJ2-5 NA NA TRBV19 CASSDQVLGTQYF TGTGCCAGTAGTGACCAGGTCCTGGGGACCCAGTACTTC
TRBJ2-5 TRBD1 NA TRBV5-8 CASSRGVQGASETQYF TGTGCCAGCAGCCGGGGGGTACAGGGGGCATCGGAGACCCAGTACTTC
TRBJ1-5 TRBD1 NA TRBV19 CASKEQGLYQPQHF TGTGCCAGTAAGGAACAGGGGTTATATCAGCCCCAGCATTTT
TRBJ2-2 TRBD1 NA TRBV20-1 CSASRGQVNTGELFF TGCAGTGCTAGTAGGGGACAGGTGAACACCGGGGAGCTGTTTTTT
TRBJ1-1 NA NA TRBV5-6 CASSLASGGTEAFF TGTGCCAGCAGCTTGGCTTCGGGGGGCACTGAAGCTTTCTTT
TRBJ2-7 TRBD1 medium-sized TRBV30 CAWSVGAGGVLQYF TGTGCCTGGAGTGTAGGGGCAGGGGGAGTACTTCAGTACTTC
TRBJ1-2 NA NA TRBV7-9 CASSLVSTVNYGYTF TGTGCCAGCAGCTTGGTTTCGACAGTTAACTATGGCTACACCTTC
TRBJ1-1 NA NA TRBV14 CASSQDPRGTEAFF TGTGCCAGCAGCCAAGACCCCAGGGGAACTGAAGCTTTCTTT
TRBJ1-5 NA few TRBV19 CASSPFGRSFSNQPQHF TGTGCCAGTAGCCCCTTCGGACGGTCTTTTAGCAATCAGCCCCAGCATTTT
TRBJ1-5 TRBD1 NA TRBV19 CASEQGEGAYSNQPQHF TGTGCCAGTGAACAGGGGGAGGGGGCGTATAGCAATCAGCCCCAGCATTTT
TRBJ2-5 NA NA TRBV28 CASSFWAGSGAKTQYF TGTGCCAGCAGTTTTTGGGCAGGGTCGGGGGCGAAGACCCAGTACTTC
TRBJ1-2 NA NA TRBV5-6 CASSLEDYGYTF TGTGCCAGCAGCTTGGAGGACTATGGCTACACCTTC